What follows is one T cell receptor (beta chain) and its context. The specificity of this receptor is unknown. The CDR3 does not close with the conserved phenylalanine or tryptophan, likely indicating a read error. Because the CDR3's place on the DNA is in doubt, the DNA is left out and the CDR3 is given as listed by TCRdb. One collaborating source in Seattle enrolled patients while the patients were actively infected and followed the patients over time throughout the course of disease. Each collaborating institution followed its own protocols to collect whole blood in K2EDTA tubes. For TCRbeta analysis, collaborator samples were shipped as frozen whole blood, as isolated PBMCs, or as DNA extracted from either sample type. The sample belongs to a study of blood T cell repertoires in COVID-19 (dated by TCRdb to 2019 to 2021). With regard to the full study: The collaborator samples originated in the United States, Italy and Spain and spanned the acute and convalescent phases of COVID-19. The material from the prospective study consisted of cDNA or gDNA derived from T cells, B-cell-depleted T cells, or PBMCs. Deeply sampled blood TCRbeta repertoires from subjects exposed to, actively infected with, or recovered from COVID-19 were included in the dataset. The repertoires were made available in a free public database intended to serve as a resource for research on the immune response to SARS-CoV-2. Samples were obtained from the ongoing ImmuneRACE study (first 160 participants) and from 1,254 subjects provided by 6 global collaborators. A de-identified subject ID, COVID-19 status, age in years and sex were almost always included in the sample metadata. Where available, HLA class I and class II types were obtained from metadata supplied by the sample provider rather than from assay-based typing.

The immunoSEQ Assay, a bias-controlled multiplex PCR, was used to amplify TCRbeta CDR3 regions from genomic DNA. The authors processed their data as follows. The number of nucleated cells in each sample was estimated by amplification of reference gene primers within the assay. Sequence reads were collapsed and filtered to measure the absolute abundance of every unique TCRbeta CDR3 rearrangement. For each sample, productive Simpson clonality was calculated by taking the square root of Simpson's diversity index across productive rearrangements. In TCRdb, the immuneACCESS table is reduced to in-frame sequences with V and J assigned. These tables do not hold every clone; where another copy was compared, an unresolved V gene accounts for under half, and the others remain unexplained. That table gives V, J and clone size, and the DNA gave D and trimming. The sample table contains around 300,000 clones; only one count was recorded for 85% to 90% of them. Of the sample, over 5% is held by the ten largest clones.

CDR1 LNHDA and CDR2 SQIVND were looked up in the germline V gene (reference sequence). The CDR3 totals 12 residues, both ends included. The paper as a whole reports these results and caveats: Clinical and demographic metadata were provided uncurated, with the amount varying by source and participant.

This clonotype was sampled from a woman aged 45-65 years with COVID-19, enrolled during active disease. The rearranged segments are TRBV19 and TRBJ2-2; the table gives TRBD2 as D, unverified against the DNA. Source material: peripheral blood. The CDR3 is CASTSWGLAGLR.